Shown below are 12 T cell receptor beta chains from a single sample sequenced in a study of T cell responses to AZD1222 COVID-19 vaccine. TCRdb's table, derived via immunoSEQ multiplex PCR, lists solely in-frame clones and lacks some. This sample has about 94,000 clones; around 89% occur once, and the top ten carry about 12%. The source material was peripheral blood, sampled 28 days after the second AZD1222 dose. Receptors were obtained from an adult who received the AZD1222 COVID-19 vaccine.

The CDR3 protein is CASSSPGRDTDTQYF. The CDR3, as DNA: TGTGCCAGCAGCTCCCCGGGAAGGGACACAGATACGCAGTATTTT. The rearrangement links TRBV11-3 to TRBJ2-3, with D perhaps TRBD2 (5 bases). Germline V lookup: CDR1 SGHNT, CDR2 YENEEA. This CDR3 comprises 15 residues. V lost 4 bases and J lost 2, with 13 bases in between. Full variable domain (remainder filled in from reference TRBV11-3 and TRBJ2-3): EAGVVQSPRYKIIEKKQPVAFWCNPISGHNTLYWYLQNLGQGPELLIRYENEEAVDDSQLPKDRFSAERLKGVDSTLKIQPAELGDSAVYLCASSSPGRDTDTQYFGPGTRLTVL.

This chain's CDR3 is CASSLPGAQFNEQFF. The CDR3 DNA sequence: TGTGCCAGCAGCCTCCCGGGGGCTCAATTCAATGAGCAGTTCTTC. J is TRBJ2-1 and V is TRBV11-2; D assignment may be TRBD1 or TRBD2 (6 bases each). The germline gives CDR1 SGHAT, CDR2 FQNNGV. This CDR3 spans 15 amino acids. The V and J ends lost 5 bases and 6 bases respectively, with 17 bases between them.

The V and J genes are TRBV6-5 and TRBJ1-2; 7 bases are a match to TRBD1. V was clipped by 2 bases and J by 5 bases; unmatched bases: 8. The CDR3 loop spans 15 amino acids. Germline values: CDR1 MNHEY, CDR2 SVGAGI. The CDR3 reads CASSYAEQGRYGYTF. The CDR3 DNA follows: TGTGCCAGCAGTTACGCCGAACAGGGGCGGTATGGCTACACCTTC.

This chain links TRBV24-1 with TRBJ2-2, with TRBD1 matching over 7 bases. Germline-derived CDR1 and CDR2 are KGHDR and SFDVKD. J lost 4 bases, V lost 3 bases, and 7 bases had no gene match. This CDR3 region has 16 residues. CDR3 DNA: TGTGCCACCAGTGATCACAGGGGCCCCACCACCGGGGAGCTGTTTTTT. As protein: CATSDHRGPTTGELFF.

The gene calls are TRBV20-1 and TRBJ1-6; D uncertain. The germline V and J ends were trimmed by 6 bases and 10 bases, with 10 bases remaining between them. The germline CDR1 and CDR2 sequences are DFQATT and SNEGSKA (reference sequence). This CDR3 spans 11 amino acids. The CDR3 nucleotides are TGCAGTGCAGGATTTTCCTCACCCCTCCACTTT. Translation: CSAGFSSPLHF.

The rearrangement joins TRBV11-2 to TRBJ1-3; possibly TRBD1 for D (6 bases). Germline-derived CDR1 and CDR2 are SGHAT and FQNNGV. The germline V and J ends were trimmed by 5 bases and 0 bases, with 17 bases remaining between them. This CDR3 has 17 amino acids. The CDR3 loop is CASSRNPGAVSGNTIYF. In DNA, the CDR3 is TGTGCCAGCAGCCGAAACCCAGGGGCGGTCTCTGGAAACACCATATATTTT.

The V and J genes are TRBV7-2 and TRBJ2-4; D gene unclear. Germline V gives CDR1 SGHTA, CDR2 FQGNSA. The V and J ends lost 5 bases and 7 bases respectively, with 21 bases between them. The CDR3 runs 16 residues. The CDR3 protein is CASSPQVGVLRNIQYF. The CDR3 coding sequence is TGTGCCAGCAGCCCCCAGGTTGGGGTGCTGAGGAACATTCAGTACTTC.

V usage is TRBV30 and J usage is TRBJ1-2, with a possible D match to TRBD1 (6 bases). Germline values: CDR1 GTSNPN, CDR2 SVGIG (reference sequence). The CDR3 totals 15 residues. Trimming cost V 2 bases and J 6 bases, with 19 bases left between them. The CDR3 spells CAWSPDRFPLDGYTF. CDR3 nucleotides: TGTGCCTGGAGTCCCGACAGGTTCCCCTTGGATGGCTACACCTTC.

The chain links TRBV20-1 to TRBJ2-7, with 7 bases that match TRBD1. The germline V gene encodes CDR1 DFQATT and CDR2 SNEGSKA (reference sequence). The trim removed 6 bases at V and 2 bases at J, leaving 1 base unmatched. The CDR3 extends over 11 amino acids. CDR3 DNA: TGCAGTGCCCAGGGGGCCTACGAGCAGTACTTC. This gives the protein CSAQGAYEQYF.

The chain recombines TRBV14 with TRBJ2-1, with D possibly matching TRBD1 (5 bases). Germline V CDR1 and CDR2: SGHDN, FVKESK. V was clipped by 3 bases and J by 4 bases, with 7 bases between them. CDR3 size: 13 residues. The CDR3, as DNA: TGTGCCAGCAGCCAGGACATTTACAATGAGCAGTTCTTC. Its translation: CASSQDIYNEQFF.

The rearrangement links TRBV7-3 to TRBJ2-6, with D uncertain. V lost 5 bases and J 4 bases, leaving 3 bases between the germline ends. The CDR3 length is 12 residues. Germline CDR1 and CDR2: SGHTA and FQGTGA. The DNA for the CDR3 is TGTGCCAGCAGCCCGGGGGCCAACGTCCTGACTTTC. Protein sequence: CASSPGANVLTF.

The chain links TRBV18 to TRBJ1-6, with D perhaps TRBD1 (6 bases). The V and J ends lost 1 base and 12 bases respectively, with 16 bases between them. Germline V CDR1 and CDR2: KGHSH, LQKENI. The CDR3 consists of 15 residues. CDR3 DNA: TGTGCCAGCTCACCACGGACAGCCCAAGGGCAACCCCTCCACTTT. Amino acid sequence: CASSPRTAQGQPLHF.